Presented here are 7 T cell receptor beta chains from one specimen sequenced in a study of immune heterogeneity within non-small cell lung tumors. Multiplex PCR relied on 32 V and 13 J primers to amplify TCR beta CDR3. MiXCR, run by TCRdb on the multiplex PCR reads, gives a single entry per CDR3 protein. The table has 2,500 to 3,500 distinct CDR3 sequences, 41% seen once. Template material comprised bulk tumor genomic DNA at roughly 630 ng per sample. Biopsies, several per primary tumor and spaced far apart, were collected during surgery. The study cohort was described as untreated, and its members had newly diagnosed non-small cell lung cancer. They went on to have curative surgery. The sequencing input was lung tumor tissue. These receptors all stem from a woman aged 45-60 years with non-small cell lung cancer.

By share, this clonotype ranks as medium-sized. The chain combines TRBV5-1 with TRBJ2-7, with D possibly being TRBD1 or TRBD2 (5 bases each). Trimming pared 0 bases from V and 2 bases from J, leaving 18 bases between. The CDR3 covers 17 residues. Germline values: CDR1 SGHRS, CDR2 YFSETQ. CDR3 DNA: TGCGCCAGCAGCTTGGCGCCTCCCCGGGGCTTCCCCTACGAGCAGTACTTC. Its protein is CASSLAPPRGFPYEQYF.

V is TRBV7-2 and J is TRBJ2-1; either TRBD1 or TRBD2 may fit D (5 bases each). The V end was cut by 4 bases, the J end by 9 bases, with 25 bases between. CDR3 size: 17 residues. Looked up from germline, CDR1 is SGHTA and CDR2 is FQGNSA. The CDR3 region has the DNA TGTGCCAGCAGCTCTCACGCCGGGACGGCAGGTAGAGGTGAGCAGTTCTTC. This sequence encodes CASSSHAGTAGRGEQFF.

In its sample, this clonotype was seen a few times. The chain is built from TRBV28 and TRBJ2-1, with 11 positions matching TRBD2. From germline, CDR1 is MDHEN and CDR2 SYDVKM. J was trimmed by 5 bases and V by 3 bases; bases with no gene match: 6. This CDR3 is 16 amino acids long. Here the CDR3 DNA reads TGTGCCAGCAGTTTTAGCGGGAGGGTCTTCGACAATGAGCAGTTCTTC. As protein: CASSFSGRVFDNEQFF.

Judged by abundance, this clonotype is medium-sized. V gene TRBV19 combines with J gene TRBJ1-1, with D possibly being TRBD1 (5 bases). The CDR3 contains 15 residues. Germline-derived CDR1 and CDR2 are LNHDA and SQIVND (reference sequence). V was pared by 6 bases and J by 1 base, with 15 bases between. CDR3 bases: TGTGCCAGTAGGCAGAGGGACCGGGGGAACACTGAAGCTTTCTTT. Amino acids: CASRQRDRGNTEAFF. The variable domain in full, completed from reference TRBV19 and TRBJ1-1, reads DGGITQSPKYLFRKEGQNVTLSCEQNLNHDAMYWYRQDPGQGLRLIYYSQIVNDFQKGDIAEGYSVSREKKESFPLTVTSAQKNPTAFYLCASRQRDRGNTEAFFGQGTRLTVV.

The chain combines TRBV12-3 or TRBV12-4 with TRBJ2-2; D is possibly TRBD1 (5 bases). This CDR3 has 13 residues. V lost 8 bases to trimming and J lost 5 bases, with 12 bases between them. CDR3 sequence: CASSRQYTGELFF. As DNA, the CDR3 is TGTGCCAGCTCTAGACAGTATACCGGGGAGCTGTTTTTT.

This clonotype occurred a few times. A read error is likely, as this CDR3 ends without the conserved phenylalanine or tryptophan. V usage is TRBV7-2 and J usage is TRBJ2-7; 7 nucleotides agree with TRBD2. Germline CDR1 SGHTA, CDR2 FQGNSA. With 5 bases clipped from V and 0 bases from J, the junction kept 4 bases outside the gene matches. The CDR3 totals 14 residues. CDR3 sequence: CASSPAGYSYEQYL. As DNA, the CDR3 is TGTGCCAGCAGCCCAGCGGGGTACTCCTACGAGCAGTACCTC.

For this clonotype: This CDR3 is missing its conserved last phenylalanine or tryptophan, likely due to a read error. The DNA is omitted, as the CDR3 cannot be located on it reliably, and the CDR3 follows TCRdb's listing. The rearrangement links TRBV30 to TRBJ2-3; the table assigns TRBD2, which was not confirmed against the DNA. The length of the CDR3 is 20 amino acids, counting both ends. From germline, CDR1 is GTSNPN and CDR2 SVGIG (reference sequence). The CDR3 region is CAWSVPLSPSGRIYEQYFGP.